Described below is a single TCR beta chain sequence and its context. The target antigen is unknown. The PCR ran on 60 Vbeta and 13 Jbeta primers. Profiling relied on immunoSEQ multiplex PCR, and the TCRdb table lists in-frame clones only, not all of them. The sample includes 150,000 to 200,000 clones, around 83% of them seen just once. The sample originates from a study of cytomegalovirus exposure and HLA in healthy donors. Study conclusions and caveats: A few chains tied to CMV proved CMV antigen-specific in vitro. Several V segments, TRBV6-2 and TRBV6-3 among them, could not be told apart and were dropped.

The CDR3 contains 15 residues. The clonotype was recovered from a girl aged 2 to 9 in good health and CMV-seropositive. Material: PBMCs. This chain joins TRBV1 and TRBJ2-2; TRBD1 is the table's D call and was not checked against the DNA. TRBV1 is a pseudogene. The CDR3 sequence is CTSSLSQVVTGELFF. The CDR3 DNA reads TGCACCAGCAGCCTATCCCAGGTAGTCACCGGGGAGCTGTTTTTT.